One and the same sample provided the 4 T cell receptor beta chains below, sequenced in a study of OX40 agonist ivuxolimab in advanced cancers. Repertoires were generated with immunoSEQ multiplex PCR, while TCRdb's copy carries only in-frame clones and drops some. The profile shows 75,000 to 90,000 clones, around 91% of them singletons. The material was CD4+ or CD8+ T cells sorted from blood, obtained in a trial of the OX40 agonist ivuxolimab. The source is an adult with an advanced solid tumor such as melanoma, head and neck, liver or kidney cancer.

V is TRBV19 and J is TRBJ2-5; 7 nucleotides match TRBD1. Germline V gene data show CDR1 as LNHDA and CDR2 as SQIVND (reference sequence). V gave up 4 bases and J gave up 3 bases; unmatched junction bases: 20. This CDR3 contains 19 residues. CDR3 coding DNA: TGTGCCAGTAGTACTAAAGGGGGCAGTGGGAGCGGAGAAAAAGAGACCCAGTACTTC. Its protein is CASSTKGGSGSGEKETQYF.

The rearrangement links TRBV7-2 to TRBJ2-3; a possible D gene is TRBD2 (6 bases). The CDR3 loop spans 13 amino acids. The V gene lost 4 bases and the J gene lost 8 bases, with 13 bases spanning the gap. Germline V gene lookup returns CDR1 SGHTA and CDR2 FQGNSA. The CDR3 DNA follows: TGTGCCAGCAGCTCCGAGGGAGGCGGTACGCAGTATTTT. This gives the protein CASSSEGGGTQYF.

Worth noting for this clone: Other DNA sequences in the sample encode the same CDR3. The chain's CDR3 is CASSLASGGVNTGELFF. CDR3 bases: TGTGCCAGCAGCTTAGCTAGCGGGGGCGTTAACACCGGGGAGCTGTTTTTT. The chain joins TRBV11-3 to TRBJ2-2, with 10 bases matching TRBD2. The CDR3 spans 17 residues. V gave up 1 base and J gave up 2 bases; unmatched junction bases: 4. Germline loops: CDR1 SGHNT, CDR2 YENEEA.

The V and J genes are TRBV5-6 and TRBJ1-5; D call uncertain. V was cut by 3 bases and J by 6 bases, with 7 bases left in between. The CDR3 extends over 12 amino acids. Germline CDR1 and CDR2: SGHDT and YYEEEE. In nucleotides, the CDR3 is TGTGCCAGCAGCTGGATGGGTCAGCCCCAGCATTTT. It is translated as CASSWMGQPQHF.